This entry concerns a single TCR beta chain. Its antigen is unidentified. The CDR3 runs to 14 residues. The germline V gene has CDR1 MNHEY and CDR2 SVGAGI. Trimming took off 6 bases at V and 2 bases at J, with 13 bases between the two ends. CD45RO-negative, CCR7-positively selected cells formed the naive CD8 fraction, excluding terminally differentiated effector memory CD45RA+ cells. The data were taken from a study of shared clonotypes between healthy human individuals. Assay execution proceeded at the deep level. The protocol was immunoSEQ multiplex PCR, while the TCRdb copy is restricted to in-frame clones and leaves out a portion. The sample has about 2.1 million clones; 90% to 95% are singletons. General study findings and limits: Larger estimated richness was generally recorded for naive subsets relative to memory subsets.

The J gene is TRBJ2-5, the V gene TRBV6-5, with D unresolved. Sequencing was carried out using naive CD8+ T cells from PBMCs. This receptor was obtained from a man aged 18 to 29 in good health. Some clones in this sample may be carry-over from other donors' samples. For the CDR3, the DNA is TGTGCCAGCAGCCAAAATGGCTGGCAAGAGACCCAGTACTTC. Its translation: CASSQNGWQETQYF.